A selection of T cell receptor beta chains follows, all from one sample in a study of long-term antiretroviral therapy in people with HIV. Produced via immunoSEQ multiplex PCR; TCRdb's table is partial and in-frame only. The profile shows over 25,000 clones, roughly 87% of them singletons. Sample: unsorted PBMCs, taken 1.1 years before starting antiretroviral therapy. These receptors were obtained from a woman aged 25 to 45 with HIV. The CDR3 runs from the conserved cysteine through the conserved F or W. The D gene is left open where the match is weak.

j_call d_call v_call cdr3_nt cdr3_aa
TRBJ1-1 . TRBV30 TGTGCCTGGAGTGACAGGGACGAAGCTTTCTTT CAWSDRDEAFF
TRBJ1-1 TRBD1 TRBV19 TGTGCCAGTACTTTTCGACAGGGGAGATTGAACACTGAAGCTTTCTTT CASTFRQGRLNTEAFF
TRBJ1-5 . TRBV28 TGTGCCAGCAGGGGGGGGAAGGGTCAGCCCCAGCATTTT CASRGGKGQPQHF
TRBJ1-2 . TRBV4-1 TGCGCCAGCAGCCGAAAATCAGGGGTTGATGGCTACACCTTC CASSRKSGVDGYTF
TRBJ1-3 . TRBV9 TGTGCCAGCAGCGACAGAAACACCATATATTTT CASSDRNTIYF
TRBJ1-1 . TRBV5-4 TGTGCCAGCACCTCGGACGATGGCACTGAAGCTTTCTTT CASTSDDGTEAFF
TRBJ2-5 TRBD1 TRBV5-1 TGCGCCAGCAGGTGGACAGGGGAAGAGACCCAGTACTTC CASRWTGEETQYF
TRBJ2-3 . TRBV11-3 TGTGCCAGCAGCTTAATGGGGTCGGAAGATACGCAGTATTTT CASSLMGSEDTQYF
TRBJ2-1 . TRBV7-3 TGTGCCAGCAGCTTAATAGCGAGGGGGGAACGATACAATGAGCAGTTCTTC CASSLIARGERYNEQFF
TRBJ2-4 . TRBV13 TGTGCCAGCAGCCACGCGGGCGATGACATTCAGTACTTC CASSHAGDDIQYF
TRBJ1-1 . TRBV6-5 TGTGCCAGCAGTTACTCGACAAAGAACACTGAAGCTTTCTTT CASSYSTKNTEAFF